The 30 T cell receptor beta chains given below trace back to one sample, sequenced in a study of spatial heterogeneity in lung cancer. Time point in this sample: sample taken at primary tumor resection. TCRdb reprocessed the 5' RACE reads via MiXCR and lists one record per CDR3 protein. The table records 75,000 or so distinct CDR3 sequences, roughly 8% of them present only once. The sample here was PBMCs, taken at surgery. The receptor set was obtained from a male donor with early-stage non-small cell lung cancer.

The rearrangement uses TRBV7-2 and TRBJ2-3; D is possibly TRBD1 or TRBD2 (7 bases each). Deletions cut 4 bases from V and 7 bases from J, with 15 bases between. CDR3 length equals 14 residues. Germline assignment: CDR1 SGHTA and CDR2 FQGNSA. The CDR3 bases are TGTGCCAGCAGCTCTCGACAGGGAGGGTATACGCAGTATTTT. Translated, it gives CASSSRQGGYTQYF.

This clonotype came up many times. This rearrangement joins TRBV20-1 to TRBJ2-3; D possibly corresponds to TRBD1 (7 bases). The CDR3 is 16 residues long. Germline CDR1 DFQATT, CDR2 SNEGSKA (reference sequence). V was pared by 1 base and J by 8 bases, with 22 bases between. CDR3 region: CSARVSLGAGGGTQYF. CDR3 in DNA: TGCAGTGCTAGAGTATCCCTCGGGGCAGGGGGAGGTACGCAGTATTTT.

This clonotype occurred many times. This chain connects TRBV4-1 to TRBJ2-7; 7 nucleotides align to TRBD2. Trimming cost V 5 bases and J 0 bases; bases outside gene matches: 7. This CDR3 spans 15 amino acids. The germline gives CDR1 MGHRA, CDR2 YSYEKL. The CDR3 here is CASSWRAGPSYEQYF. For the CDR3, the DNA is TGCGCCAGCAGCTGGCGAGCGGGACCCTCCTACGAGCAGTACTTC.

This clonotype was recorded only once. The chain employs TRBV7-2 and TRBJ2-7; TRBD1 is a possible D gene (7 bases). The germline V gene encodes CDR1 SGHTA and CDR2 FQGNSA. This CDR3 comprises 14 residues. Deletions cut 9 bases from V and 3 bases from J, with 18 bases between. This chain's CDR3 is CASQGGTDFYEQYF. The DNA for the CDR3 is TGTGCCAGTCAAGGAGGGACAGACTTCTACGAGCAGTACTTC.

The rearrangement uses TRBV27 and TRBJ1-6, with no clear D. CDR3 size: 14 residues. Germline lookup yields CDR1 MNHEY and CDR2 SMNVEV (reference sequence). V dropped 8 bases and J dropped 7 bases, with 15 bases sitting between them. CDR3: CASSNTEKNSPLHF. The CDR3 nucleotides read TGTGCCAGCTCAAATACGGAAAAGAATTCACCCCTCCACTTT.

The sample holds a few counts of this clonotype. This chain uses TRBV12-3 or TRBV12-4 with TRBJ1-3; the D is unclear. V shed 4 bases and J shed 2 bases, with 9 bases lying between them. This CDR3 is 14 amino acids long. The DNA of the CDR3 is TGTGCCAGCAGTTCCGAGAGTACTGGAAACACCATATATTTT. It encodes CASSSESTGNTIYF.

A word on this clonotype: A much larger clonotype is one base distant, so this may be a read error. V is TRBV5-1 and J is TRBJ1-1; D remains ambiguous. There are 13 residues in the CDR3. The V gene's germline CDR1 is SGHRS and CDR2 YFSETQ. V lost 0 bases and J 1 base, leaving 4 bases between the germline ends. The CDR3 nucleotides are TGCGCCAGCAGCTTGGTTGCGAACACTGAAGCTTTCTTT. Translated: CASSLVANTEAFF.

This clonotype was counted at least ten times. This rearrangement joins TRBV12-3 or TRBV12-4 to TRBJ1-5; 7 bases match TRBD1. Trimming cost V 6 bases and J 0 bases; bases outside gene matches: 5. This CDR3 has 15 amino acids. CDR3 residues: CASSLGQFSNQPQHF. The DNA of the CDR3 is TGTGCCAGCAGCCTGGGACAGTTTAGCAATCAGCCCCAGCATTTT.

The CDR3 nucleotides are TGTGCCAGCAGTGAAGTTCGGGGTTTTGGCGAGCAGTACTTC. This sequence encodes CASSEVRGFGEQYF. The rearrangement links TRBV2 to TRBJ2-7, with D tentatively TRBD2 (5 bases). V lost 1 base and J lost 6, with 13 bases in between. Germline V gene data show CDR1 as SNHLY and CDR2 as FYNNEI. The CDR3 has 14 residues.

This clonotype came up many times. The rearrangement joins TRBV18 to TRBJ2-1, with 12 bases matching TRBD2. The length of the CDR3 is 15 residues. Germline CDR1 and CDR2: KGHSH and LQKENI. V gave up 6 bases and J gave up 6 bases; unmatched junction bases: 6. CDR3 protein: CASSSLAGGPNEQFF. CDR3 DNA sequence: TGTGCCAGCTCGTCACTAGCGGGAGGACCCAATGAGCAGTTCTTC.

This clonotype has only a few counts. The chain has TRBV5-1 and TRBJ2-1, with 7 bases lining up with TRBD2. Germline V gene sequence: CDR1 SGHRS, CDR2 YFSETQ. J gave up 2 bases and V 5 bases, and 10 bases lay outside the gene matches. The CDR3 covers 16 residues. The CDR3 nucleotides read TGCGCCAGCAGTTTCACCGGGACTACTACCTACAATGAGCAGTTCTTC. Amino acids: CASSFTGTTTYNEQFF.

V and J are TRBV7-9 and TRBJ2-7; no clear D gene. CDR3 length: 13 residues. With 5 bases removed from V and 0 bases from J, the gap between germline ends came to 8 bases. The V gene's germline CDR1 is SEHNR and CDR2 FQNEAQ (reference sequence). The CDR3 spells CASSPTGSYEQYF. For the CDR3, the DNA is TGTGCCAGCAGCCCCACGGGCTCCTACGAGCAGTACTTC. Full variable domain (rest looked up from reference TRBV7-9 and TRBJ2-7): DTGVSQNPRHKITKRGQNVTFRCDPISEHNRLYWYRQTLGQGPEFLTYFQNEAQLEKSRLLSDRFSAERPKGSFSTLEIQRTEQGDSAMYLCASSPTGSYEQYFGPGTRLTVT.

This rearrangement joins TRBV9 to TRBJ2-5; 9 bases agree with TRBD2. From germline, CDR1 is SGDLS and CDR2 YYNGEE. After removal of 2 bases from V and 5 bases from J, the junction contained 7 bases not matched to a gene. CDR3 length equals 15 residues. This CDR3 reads CASSVGTSLRETQYF. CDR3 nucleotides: TGTGCCAGCAGCGTTGGGACTAGCCTCAGGGAGACCCAGTACTTC. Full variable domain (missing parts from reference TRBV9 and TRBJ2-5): DSGVTQTPKHLITATGQRVTLRCSPRSGDLSVYWYQQSLDQGLQFLIQYYNGEERAKGNILERFSAQQFPDLHSELNLSSLELGDSALYFCASSVGTSLRETQYFGPGTRLLVL.

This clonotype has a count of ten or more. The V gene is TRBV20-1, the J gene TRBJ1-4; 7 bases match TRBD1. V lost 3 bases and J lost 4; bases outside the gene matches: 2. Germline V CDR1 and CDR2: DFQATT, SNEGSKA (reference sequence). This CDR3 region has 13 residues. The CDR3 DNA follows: TGCAGTGCTAGCAACAGGGGTAATGAAAAACTGTTTTTT. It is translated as CSASNRGNEKLFF.

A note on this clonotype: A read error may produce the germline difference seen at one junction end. The CDR3 loop is CANSLERENRYEQYF. CDR3 nucleotide sequence: TGCGCCAACAGCTTGGAACGAGAGAATAGATACGAGCAGTACTTC. This chain links TRBV5-1 with TRBJ2-7, with D uncertain. Germline loops: CDR1 SGHRS, CDR2 YFSETQ. This CDR3 has 15 residues.

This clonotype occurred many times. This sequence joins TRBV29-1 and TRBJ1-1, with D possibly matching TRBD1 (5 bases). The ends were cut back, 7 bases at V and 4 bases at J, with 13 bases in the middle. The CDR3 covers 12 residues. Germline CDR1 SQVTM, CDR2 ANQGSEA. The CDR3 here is CSAHHDSTEAFF. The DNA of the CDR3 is TGCAGCGCACACCACGACAGCACTGAAGCTTTCTTT.

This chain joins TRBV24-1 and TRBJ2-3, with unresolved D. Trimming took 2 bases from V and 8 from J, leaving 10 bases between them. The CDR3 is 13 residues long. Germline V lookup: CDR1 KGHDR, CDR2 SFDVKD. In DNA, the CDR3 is TGTGCCACCAGTGATTCCCCAGGTGGTACGCAGTATTTT. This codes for CATSDSPGGTQYF.

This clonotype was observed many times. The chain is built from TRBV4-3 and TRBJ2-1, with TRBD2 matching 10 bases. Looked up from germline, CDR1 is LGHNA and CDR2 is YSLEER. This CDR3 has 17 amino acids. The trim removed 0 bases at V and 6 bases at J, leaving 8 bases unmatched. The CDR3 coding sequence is TGCGCCAGCAGCCAAGAAGCTAGCGGGAGAACGGGCAATGAGCAGTTCTTC. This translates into CASSQEASGRTGNEQFF.

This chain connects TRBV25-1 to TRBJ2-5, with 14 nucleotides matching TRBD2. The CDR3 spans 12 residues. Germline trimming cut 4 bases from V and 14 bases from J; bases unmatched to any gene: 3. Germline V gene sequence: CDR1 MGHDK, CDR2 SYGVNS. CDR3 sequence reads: CASSGLAGGSYF. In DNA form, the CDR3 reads TGTGCCAGCAGTGGACTAGCGGGAGGGTCCTACTTC.

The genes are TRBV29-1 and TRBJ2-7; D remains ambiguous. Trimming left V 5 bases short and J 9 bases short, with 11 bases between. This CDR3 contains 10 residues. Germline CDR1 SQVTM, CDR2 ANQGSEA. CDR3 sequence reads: CSVWSDGQYF. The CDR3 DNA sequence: TGCAGCGTTTGGTCCGACGGGCAGTACTTC.

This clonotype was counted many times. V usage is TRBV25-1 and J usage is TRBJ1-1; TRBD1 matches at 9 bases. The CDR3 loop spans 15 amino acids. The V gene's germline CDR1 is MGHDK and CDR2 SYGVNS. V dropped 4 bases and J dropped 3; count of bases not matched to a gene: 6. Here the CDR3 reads CASSARDRDYTEAFF. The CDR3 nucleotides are TGTGCCAGCAGTGCGCGGGACAGGGATTACACTGAAGCTTTCTTT.

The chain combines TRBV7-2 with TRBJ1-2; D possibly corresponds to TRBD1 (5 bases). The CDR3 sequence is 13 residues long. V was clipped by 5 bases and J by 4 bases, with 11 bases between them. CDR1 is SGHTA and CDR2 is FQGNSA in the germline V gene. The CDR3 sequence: CASSPDSVYGYTF. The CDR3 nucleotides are TGTGCCAGCAGCCCCGACAGCGTCTATGGCTACACCTTC.

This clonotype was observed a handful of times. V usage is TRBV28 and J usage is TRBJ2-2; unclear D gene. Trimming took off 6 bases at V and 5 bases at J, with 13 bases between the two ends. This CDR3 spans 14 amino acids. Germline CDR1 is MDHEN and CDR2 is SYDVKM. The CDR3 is CASSPRSSTGELFF. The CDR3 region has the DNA TGTGCCAGCAGCCCCAGGTCCTCAACCGGGGAGCTGTTTTTT.

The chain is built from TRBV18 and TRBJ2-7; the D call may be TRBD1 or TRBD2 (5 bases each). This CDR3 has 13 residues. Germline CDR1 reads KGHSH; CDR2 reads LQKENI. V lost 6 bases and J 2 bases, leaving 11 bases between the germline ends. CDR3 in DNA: TGTGCCAGCTCGACCGGGGCAGCCTACGAGCAGTACTTC. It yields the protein CASSTGAAYEQYF. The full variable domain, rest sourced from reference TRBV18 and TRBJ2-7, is NAGVMQNPRHLVRRRGQEARLRCSPMKGHSHVYWYRQLPEEGLKFMVYLQKENIIDESGMPKERFSAEFPKEGPSILRIQQVVRGDSAAYFCASSTGAAYEQYFGPGTRLTVT.

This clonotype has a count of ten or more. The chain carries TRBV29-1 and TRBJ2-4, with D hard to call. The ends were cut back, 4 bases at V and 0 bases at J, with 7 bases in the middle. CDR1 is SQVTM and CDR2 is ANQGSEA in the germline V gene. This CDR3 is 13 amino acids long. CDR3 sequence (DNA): TGCAGCGTTGGAAGTCTAGCCAAAAACATTCAGTACTTC. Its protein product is CSVGSLAKNIQYF. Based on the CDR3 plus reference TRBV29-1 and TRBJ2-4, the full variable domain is SAVISQKPSRDICQRGTSLTIQCQVDSQVTMMFWYRQQPGQSLTLIATANQGSEATYESGFVIDKFPISRPNLTFSTLTVSNMSPEDSSIYLCSVGSLAKNIQYFGAGTRLSVL.

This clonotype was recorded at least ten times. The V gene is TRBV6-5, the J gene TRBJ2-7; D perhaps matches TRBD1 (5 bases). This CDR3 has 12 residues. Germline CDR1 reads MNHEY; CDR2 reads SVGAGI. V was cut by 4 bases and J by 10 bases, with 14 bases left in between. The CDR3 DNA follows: TGTGCCAGCAGTTCCCCCCAGGGAAAACAGTACTTC. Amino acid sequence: CASSSPQGKQYF.

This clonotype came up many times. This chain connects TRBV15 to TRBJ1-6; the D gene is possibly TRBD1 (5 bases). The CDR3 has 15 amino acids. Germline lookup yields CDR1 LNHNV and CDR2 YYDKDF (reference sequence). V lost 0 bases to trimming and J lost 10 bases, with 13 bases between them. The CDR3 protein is CATSRDRGVGSPLHF. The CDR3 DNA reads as TGTGCCACCAGCAGAGACCGGGGCGTAGGGTCACCCCTCCACTTT. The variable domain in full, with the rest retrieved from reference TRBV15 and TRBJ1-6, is DAMVIQNPRYQVTQFGKPVTLSCSQTLNHNVMYWYQQKSSQAPKLLFHYYDKDFNNEADTPDNFQSRRPNTSFCFLDIRSPGLGDTAMYLCATSRDRGVGSPLHFGNGTRLTVT.

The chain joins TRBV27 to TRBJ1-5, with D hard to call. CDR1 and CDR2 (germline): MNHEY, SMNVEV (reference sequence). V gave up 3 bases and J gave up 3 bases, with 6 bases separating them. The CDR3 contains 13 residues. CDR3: CASSFLVNQPQHF. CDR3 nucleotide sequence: TGTGCCAGCAGTTTTTTGGTCAATCAGCCCCAGCATTTT.

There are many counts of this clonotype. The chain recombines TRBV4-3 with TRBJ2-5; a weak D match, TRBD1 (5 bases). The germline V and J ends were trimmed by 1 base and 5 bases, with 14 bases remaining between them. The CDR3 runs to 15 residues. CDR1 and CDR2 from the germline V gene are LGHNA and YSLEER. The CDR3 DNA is TGCGCCAGCAGCCAAGCATCAGGGAAACGGGAGACCCAGTACTTC. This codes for CASSQASGKRETQYF.

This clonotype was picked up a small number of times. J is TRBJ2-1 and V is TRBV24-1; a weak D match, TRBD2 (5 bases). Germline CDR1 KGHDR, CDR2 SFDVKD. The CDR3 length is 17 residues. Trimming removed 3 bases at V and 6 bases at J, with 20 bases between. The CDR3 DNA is TGTGCCACCAGTGATCCTGGCCTTGGCGGGCAGGCCAATGAGCAGTTCTTC. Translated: CATSDPGLGGQANEQFF.